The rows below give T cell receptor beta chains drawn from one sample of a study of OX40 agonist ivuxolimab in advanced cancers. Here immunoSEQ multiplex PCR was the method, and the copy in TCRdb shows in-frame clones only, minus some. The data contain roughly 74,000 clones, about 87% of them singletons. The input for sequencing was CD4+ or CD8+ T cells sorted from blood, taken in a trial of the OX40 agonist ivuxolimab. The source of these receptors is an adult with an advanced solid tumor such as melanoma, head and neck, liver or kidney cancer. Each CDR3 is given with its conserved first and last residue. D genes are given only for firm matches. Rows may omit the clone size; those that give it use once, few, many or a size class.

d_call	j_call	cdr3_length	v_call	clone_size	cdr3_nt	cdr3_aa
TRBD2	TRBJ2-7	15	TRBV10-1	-	TGCGCCAGCAGTACTGCCGGGACTAGCTTCTACGAGCAGTACTTC	CASSTAGTSFYEQYF
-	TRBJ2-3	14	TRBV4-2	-	TGTGCCAGCAGCCAAGAAGGTACCACAGATACGCAGTATTTT	CASSQEGTTDTQYF
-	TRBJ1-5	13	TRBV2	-	TGTGCCAGCAGATTTAGCAGAAATCAGCCCCAGCATTTT	CASRFSRNQPQHF
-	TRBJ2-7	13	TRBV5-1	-	TGCGCCAGCAGCTTGGGTGGGCGTGACGAGCAGTACTTC	CASSLGGRDEQYF
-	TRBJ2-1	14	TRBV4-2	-	TGTGCCAGCAGCCGGGATCACTCCTACAATGAGCAGTTCTTC	CASSRDHSYNEQFF
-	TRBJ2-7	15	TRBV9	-	TGTGCCAGCAGCCCCCACCCTGACAGCACCTACGAGCAGTACTTC	CASSPHPDSTYEQYF
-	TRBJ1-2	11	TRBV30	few	TGTGCCTGGAGTGTATTGGAGGGCGTTTCCTTC	CAWSVLEGVSF
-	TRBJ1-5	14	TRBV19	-	TGTGCCAGTAGTATAGTCAGTGGCAATCAGCCCCAGCATTTT	CASSIVSGNQPQHF
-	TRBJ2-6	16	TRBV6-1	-	TGTGCCAGCAGTGAAGCTGTGGGATCTGGGGCCAACGTCCTGACTTTC	CASSEAVGSGANVLTF
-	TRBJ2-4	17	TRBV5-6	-	TGTGCCAGCAGCTCCCGACAGATGCGTTTAGCCAAAAACATTCAGTACTTC	CASSSRQMRLAKNIQYF
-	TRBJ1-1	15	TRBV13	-	TGTGCCAGCAGCTCTCCTCGGTCGGGGGACACTGAAGCTTTCTTT	CASSSPRSGDTEAFF
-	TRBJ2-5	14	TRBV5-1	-	TGCGCCAGCAGCCCCCGCGGGCATCAAGAGACCCAGTACTTC	CASSPRGHQETQYF
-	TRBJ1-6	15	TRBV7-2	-	TGTGCCAGCAGCTTAGACGCCCGTTCCGGCTCACCCCTCCACTTT	CASSLDARSGSPLHF
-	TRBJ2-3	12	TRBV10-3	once	TGTGCCATCAGCCCCGGGGGAGATACGCAGTATTTT	CAISPGGDTQYF
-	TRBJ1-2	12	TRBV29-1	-	TGCAGCGTTGACAGGGACGACTATGGCTACACCTTC	CSVDRDDYGYTF
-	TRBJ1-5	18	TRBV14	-	TGTGCCAGCAGCCAAGAATTGGGTCCGCGGATTAGCAATCAGCCCCAGCATTTT	CASSQELGPRISNQPQHF
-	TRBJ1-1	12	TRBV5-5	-	TGTGCCAGCAGCTTGACTCAGCATGAAGCTTTCTTT	CASSLTQHEAFF
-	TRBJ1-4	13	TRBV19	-	TGTGCCAGTAATCGAGGAGCTAATGAAAAACTGTTTTTT	CASNRGANEKLFF
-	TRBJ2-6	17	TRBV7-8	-	TGTGCCAGCAGCCCTCCGGGGAGCCCGTTCGGGGCCAACGTCCTGACTTTC	CASSPPGSPFGANVLTF
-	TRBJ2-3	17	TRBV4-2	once	TGTGCCAGCAGCCAAGATGATGGCGGGACCCGAGGAGATACGCAGTATTTT	CASSQDDGGTRGDTQYF
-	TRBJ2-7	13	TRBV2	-	TGTGCCAGCGGGGTGACGAGCTCCTACGAGCAGTACTTC	CASGVTSSYEQYF
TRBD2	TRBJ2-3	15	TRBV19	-	TGTGCCAGTAGGGGCAGGATCGCGGGAGGAGATACGCAGTATTTT	CASRGRIAGGDTQYF
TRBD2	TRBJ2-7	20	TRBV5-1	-	TGCGCCAGCAGCTTGGCGGGACTAGCGGGAGGGCTGATTATCTCCTACGAGCAGTACTTC	CASSLAGLAGGLIISYEQYF
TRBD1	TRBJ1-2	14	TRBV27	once	TGTGCCAGCAGTTTGGAGGGACAGGGCTATGGCTACACCTTC	CASSLEGQGYGYTF
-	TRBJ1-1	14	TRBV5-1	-	TGCGCCAGCAGCTTGTCCGTGGGGTACACTGAAGCTTTCTTT	CASSLSVGYTEAFF
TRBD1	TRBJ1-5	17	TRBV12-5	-	TGTGCTAGTGGTTTGGTGGCAACAGGGGACGCCGGCCAGCCCCAGCATTTT	CASGLVATGDAGQPQHF
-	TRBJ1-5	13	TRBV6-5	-	TGTGCCACCCGGGGGAGGGACCTCGAGCCCCAGCATTTT	CATRGRDLEPQHF
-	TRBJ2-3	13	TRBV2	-	TGTGCCAGCATGAAGGCGGGCACAGATACGCAGTATTTT	CASMKAGTDTQYF
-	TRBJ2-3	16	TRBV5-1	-	TGCGCCAGCAGCTTGGATGGACGGCCGAGCACAGATACGCAGTATTTT	CASSLDGRPSTDTQYF
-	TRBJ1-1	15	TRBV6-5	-	TGTGCCAGCAGTTACTCGCGAGCCTCGAACACTGAAGCTTTCTTT	CASSYSRASNTEAFF
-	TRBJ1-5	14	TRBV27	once	TGTGCCAGCAGGCAGGCACTTCGAAATCAGCCCCAGCATTTT	CASRQALRNQPQHF
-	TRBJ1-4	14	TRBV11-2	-	TGTGCCAGCAGACGGGACCACTCTAATGAAAAACTGTTTTTT	CASRRDHSNEKLFF
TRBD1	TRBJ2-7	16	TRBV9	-	TGTGCCAGCAGCGTAGCGGGGACAGTTCTACCCTACGAGCAGTACTTC	CASSVAGTVLPYEQYF
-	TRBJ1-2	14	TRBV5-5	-	TGTGCCAGCACCAGCGGACAGTATGACTATGGCTACACCTTC	CASTSGQYDYGYTF
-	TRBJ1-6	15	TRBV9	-	TGTGCCAGCAGCGTAGCGGGGGGCCGGAATTCACCCCTCCACTTT	CASSVAGGRNSPLHF
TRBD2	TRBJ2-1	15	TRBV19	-	TGTGCCAGTAGTACTAGACTAGCGCGACGGAATGAGCAGTTCTTC	CASSTRLARRNEQFF
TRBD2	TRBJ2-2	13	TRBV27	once	TGTGCCTCTTGGGCTAGCGGGGATGGGGAGCTGTTTTTT	CASWASGDGELFF
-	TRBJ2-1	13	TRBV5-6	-	TGTGCCAGCAGCCACATCACAGGGAATGAGCAGTTCTTC	CASSHITGNEQFF
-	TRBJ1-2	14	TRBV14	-	TGTGCCAGCAGCCAGAACAGGGCTTCCTATGGCTACACCTTC	CASSQNRASYGYTF
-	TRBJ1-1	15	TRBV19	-	TGTGCCAGTAGTATGGATTACAACTGGAACACTGAAGCTTTCTTT	CASSMDYNWNTEAFF
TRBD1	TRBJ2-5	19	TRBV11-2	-	TGTGCCAGCAGCTCCGAAATGAGTGTTTGGACAGGGGTGAGAGAGACCCAGTACTTC	CASSSEMSVWTGVRETQYF
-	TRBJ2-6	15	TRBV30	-	TGTGCCTGGAGTAGGACCCGCTCTGGGGCCAACGTCCTGACTTTC	CAWSRTRSGANVLTF
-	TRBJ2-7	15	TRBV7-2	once	TGTGCCAGCAGCTTCAACACCGACCTCTCCTACGAGCAGTACTTC	CASSFNTDLSYEQYF
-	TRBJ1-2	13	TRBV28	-	TGTGCCAGCAGTTTACAGATAAACTATGGCTACACCTTC	CASSLQINYGYTF
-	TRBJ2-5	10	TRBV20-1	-	TGCAGTGCTAGCTCTGAGACCCAGTACTTC	CSASSETQYF
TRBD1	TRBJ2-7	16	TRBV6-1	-	TGTGCCAGCAGGGAAGACTCCGGGACAGGGTCCTACGAGCAGTACTTC	CASREDSGTGSYEQYF
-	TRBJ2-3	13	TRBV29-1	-	TGCAGCGTTGAAGTAGGGTTGACAGATACGCAGTATTTT	CSVEVGLTDTQYF
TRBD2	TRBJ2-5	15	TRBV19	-	TGTGCCAGTAGTATAGTAGCGGGACTCCAAGAGACCCAGTACTTC	CASSIVAGLQETQYF
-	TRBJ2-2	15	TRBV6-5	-	TGTGCCAGCAGCTCCCGAGACAGGAGCACCGGGGAGCTGTTTTTT	CASSSRDRSTGELFF
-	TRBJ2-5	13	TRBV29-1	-	TGCAGCGTTGACATTACAGGGTCCGAGACCCAGTACTTC	CSVDITGSETQYF
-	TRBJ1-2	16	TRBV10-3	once	TGTGCCATCAGTGCTGGAGACCCTGGAGGTAACTATGGCTACACCTTC	CAISAGDPGGNYGYTF
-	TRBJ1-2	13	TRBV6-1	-	TGTGCCAGCAGCGACAGGTCCTACTATGGCTACACCTTC	CASSDRSYYGYTF
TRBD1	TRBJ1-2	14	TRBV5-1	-	TGCGCCAGCAGCTCCGGACAGGGAACGGGGGGCTACACCTTC	CASSSGQGTGGYTF